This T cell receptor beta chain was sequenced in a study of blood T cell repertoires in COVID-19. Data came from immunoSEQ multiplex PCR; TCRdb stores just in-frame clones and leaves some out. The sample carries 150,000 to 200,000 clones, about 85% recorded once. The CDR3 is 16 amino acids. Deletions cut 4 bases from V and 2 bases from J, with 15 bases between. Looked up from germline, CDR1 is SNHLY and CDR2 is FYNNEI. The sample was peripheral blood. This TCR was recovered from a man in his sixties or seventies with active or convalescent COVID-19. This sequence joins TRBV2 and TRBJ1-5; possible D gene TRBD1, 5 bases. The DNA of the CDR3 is TGTGCCAGCAGTGGGAACACAGGTGATCGCAATCAGCCCCAGCATTTT. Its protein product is CASSGNTGDRNQPQHF.